These 6 T cell receptor beta chains originate from one sample sequenced in a study of T cells after yellow fever vaccination. TCRdb analysed the 5' RACE reads with MiXCR anew, one entry per CDR3 protein. Of approximately 240,000 distinct CDR3 sequences detected, more than 3.5% appear once; the ten largest clones hold around 19%. The sample was PBMCs, taken 15 days after the yellow fever booster vaccination. The receptor set was obtained from a man between 18 and 35 years old who received the YFV17D yellow fever vaccine.

J is TRBJ1-6 and V is TRBV7-2; weak D call: TRBD1 (6 bases). The CDR3 contains 16 residues. CDR1 and CDR2 from the germline V gene are SGHTA and FQGNSA. Trimming removed 4 bases at V and 6 bases at J, with 16 bases between. The CDR3 coding sequence is TGTGCCAGCAGCTCGAGGTTGGGGGGCTCTAATTCACCCCTCCACTTT. Translation gives CASSSRLGGSNSPLHF.

The table lists this clonotype with many counts. The rearrangement uses TRBV7-9 and TRBJ1-2; D might be TRBD1 (5 bases). The CDR3 is 14 amino acids. Germline CDR1 is SEHNR and CDR2 is FQNEAQ (reference sequence). V lost 2 bases and J 3 bases, leaving 10 bases between the germline ends. The CDR3 protein is CASSLPQGDYGYTF. As DNA, the CDR3 is TGTGCCAGCAGCTTACCTCAGGGTGACTATGGCTACACCTTC. Full variable domain (rest looked up from reference TRBV7-9 and TRBJ1-2): DTGVSQNPRHKITKRGQNVTFRCDPISEHNRLYWYRQTLGQGPEFLTYFQNEAQLEKSRLLSDRFSAERPKGSFSTLEIQRTEQGDSAMYLCASSLPQGDYGYTFGSGTRLTVV.

This clonotype came up many times. The V gene is TRBV12-3 or TRBV12-4, the J gene TRBJ2-2; 9 bases agree with TRBD2. CDR3 length: 14 residues. With V trimmed by 2 bases and J by 8 bases, 3 bases remained unmatched. The CDR3 nucleotides are TGTGCCAGCAGTTTACGTCTAGCGGGGGGGGAGCTGTTTTTT. As protein: CASSLRLAGGELFF.

This clonotype was observed many times. V and J are TRBV10-3 and TRBJ2-5; 8 bases fit TRBD2. CDR1 and CDR2 from the germline V gene are ENHRY and SYGVKD. V was clipped by 6 bases and J by 9 bases; unmatched bases: 12. The CDR3 covers 14 residues. CDR3 sequence reads: CAIRDSRAGGAQYF. The CDR3 DNA sequence: TGTGCCATCAGAGACAGTCGCGCCGGGGGGGCCCAGTACTTC.

This clonotype was found many times. This chain joins TRBV5-6 and TRBJ2-1; no definite D call. Deletions cut 0 bases from V and 8 bases from J, with 6 bases between. CDR3 size: 12 residues. The germline CDR1 and CDR2 sequences are SGHDT and YYEEEE. The CDR3 protein is CASSLASHEQFF. The CDR3 nucleotides are TGTGCCAGCAGCTTGGCCTCGCATGAGCAGTTCTTC.

This clonotype was recorded at least ten times. The chain carries TRBV4-2 and TRBJ2-7; D might be TRBD2 (5 bases). Per the germline V gene, CDR1 is LGHNA and CDR2 is YNFKEQ. The CDR3 runs 16 residues. The V end was cut by 0 bases, the J end by 0 bases, with 12 bases between. CDR3 sequence (DNA): TGTGCCAGCAGCCAAGATTCAGGACTGGGCTCCTACGAGCAGTACTTC. It specifies CASSQDSGLGSYEQYF.